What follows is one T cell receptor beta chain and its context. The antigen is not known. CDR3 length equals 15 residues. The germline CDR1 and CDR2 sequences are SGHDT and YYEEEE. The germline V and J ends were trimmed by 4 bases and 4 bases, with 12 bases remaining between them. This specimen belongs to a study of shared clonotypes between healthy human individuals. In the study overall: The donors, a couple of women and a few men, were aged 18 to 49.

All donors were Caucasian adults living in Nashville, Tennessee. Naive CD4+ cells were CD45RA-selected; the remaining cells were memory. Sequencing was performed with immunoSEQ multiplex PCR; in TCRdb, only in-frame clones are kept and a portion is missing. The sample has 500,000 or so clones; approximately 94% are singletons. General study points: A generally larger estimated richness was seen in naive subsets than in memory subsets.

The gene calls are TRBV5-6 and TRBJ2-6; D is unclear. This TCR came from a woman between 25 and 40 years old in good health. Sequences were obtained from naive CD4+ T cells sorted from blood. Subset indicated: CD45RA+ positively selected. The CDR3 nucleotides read TGTGCCAGCAGCCGGATGTTTCAAGGGGCCAACGTCCTGACTTTC. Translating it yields CASSRMFQGANVLTF. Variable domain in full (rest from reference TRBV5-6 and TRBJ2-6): DAGVTQSPTHLIKTRGQQVTLRCSPKSGHDTVSWYQQALGQGPQFIFQYYEEEERQRGNFPDRFSGHQFPNYSSELNVNALLLGDSALYLCASSRMFQGANVLTFGAGSRLTVL.